This record covers a single T cell receptor beta chain. The antigen remains unidentified. In making TCR beta libraries, quantitative 5'-RACE with molecular barcodes was used. TCRdb re-analysed the 5' RACE reads in MiXCR, keeping a single row per CDR3 protein. This table has 700,000 to 1,000,000 distinct CDR3 sequences, about an eighth appearing once. The data stem from a study of CD8 T cells in ankylosing spondylitis. This CDR3 is 12 amino acids long. CDR1 is DFQATT, CDR2 SNEGSKA, per germline (reference sequence). V was pared by 3 bases and J by 4 bases, with 9 bases between. Findings and caveats of the study: Ankylosing spondylitis blood appeared to be characterized by a TCR beta motif of 8 or 9 highly homologous variants.

Material for sequencing was blood, either unsorted or a sorted T cell fraction (not recorded which). The chain uses TRBV20-1 and TRBJ1-2, with D uncertain. The sequence derives from a male donor with ankylosing spondylitis. The CDR3 region is CSASSGSYGYTF. The CDR3 bases are TGCAGTGCTAGTTCCGGGAGCTATGGCTACACCTTC.